The clone carrying this T cell receptor (beta chain) was counted a few times. As yet, its antigen is unknown. The CDR3 sequence is 14 residues long. Trimming cost V 6 bases and J 0 bases, with 11 bases left between them. The data stem from a study of T cell repertoires in cytomegalovirus infection. Study-level information: In the study, CMV epitopes included recently identified HLA-C-restricted and well-studied HLA-B-restricted ones. In public TCR beta signatures, there were indications of both CMV infection and matching HLA type. General study findings and limits: CMV-specific TCR beta clonotypes restricted by HLA-C dominated the ex vivo response.

TCRdb ran MiXCR on the reads and lists one entry per CDR3 protein. The table includes about 700,000 distinct CDR3 sequences, 30% to 35% detected once. This sequence was found in a human donor in good health (CMV status not recorded). Some clones in this sample may be carry-over from other donors' samples. The sequenced sample was cultured PBMCs, obtained from culture after CMV antigen stimulation. The chain links TRBV12-3 or TRBV12-4 to TRBJ1-1; D unclear. CDR3 in amino acids: CASSIGLMNTEAFF. In DNA form, the CDR3 reads TGTGCCAGCAGCATAGGGCTTATGAACACTGAAGCTTTCTTT.